The subject of this entry is one T cell receptor (beta chain). Its antigen is not identified. The entry originates in a study of T cell responses to AZD1222 COVID-19 vaccine. Overall study results and limits: Repertoires were obtained only post-peak T cell response.

The CDR3 runs 16 residues. Per germline, CDR1 ENHRY and CDR2 SYGVKD. Trimming pared 10 bases from V and 0 bases from J, leaving 21 bases between. Data came from immunoSEQ multiplex PCR; TCRdb stores just in-frame clones and leaves some out. This table has 150,000 to 170,000 clones, less than 90% appearing once. The material sequenced was peripheral blood, taken on day 0 of MenACWY control vaccination. The origin of this receptor is an adult in good health. The chain combines TRBV10-3 with TRBJ1-2; D gene uncertain. The CDR3 nucleotides read TGTGCCACCCAGGAGGCAGGAACGGTAGCTAACTATGGCTACACCTTC. As protein: CATQEAGTVANYGYTF.